This is a list of T cell receptor beta chains from one sample in a study of shared clonotypes between healthy human individuals. Repertoires were generated with immunoSEQ multiplex PCR, while TCRdb's copy carries only in-frame clones and drops some. The sample consists of about 2.1 million clones, 85% to 95% of them appearing once. Sequenced material: naive CD8+ T cells from PBMCs. Source of these receptors: a man aged 18 to 30 in good health. Some clones in this sample may be carry-over from other donors' samples. CDR3s include the opening cysteine and the closing phenylalanine or tryptophan.

TRBV5-1	TRBJ2-3	CASSLAGGGIDTQYF
TRBV19	TRBJ1-1	CASSITPFTEAFF
TRBV29-1	TRBJ1-2	CSAGPGDSFINYGYTF
TRBV27	TRBJ1-4	CASSLRSTNEKLFF
TRBV20-1	TRBJ2-7	CSATLSYEQYF
TRBV15	TRBJ2-6	CATSRARSGANVLTF
TRBV7-8	TRBJ1-1	CASSSPVDRGGGFF
TRBV7-9	TRBJ1-1	CASSFGEGEAFF
TRBV19	TRBJ2-7	CASSDREILYEQYF
TRBV7-9	TRBJ1-1	CASSLRDRDNFEAFF
TRBV19	TRBJ2-7	CASSIDRAAGQTYEQYF
TRBV5-1	TRBJ2-7	CASSSFHRDSSTYEQYF
TRBV28	TRBJ2-7	CASSFEWGVSEQYF
TRBV4-1	TRBJ1-1	CASSQGPTMNTEAFF
TRBV6-5	TRBJ2-1	CASSYAASGTFNEQFF
TRBV7-9	TRBJ2-1	CASSSPQQPRLSYNEQFF
TRBV7-2	TRBJ2-1	CASSLRGQGNNEQFF
TRBV9	TRBJ2-2	CASSGRDSGELFF
TRBV4-1	TRBJ2-7	CASSQDGGRTYEQYF
TRBV28	TRBJ2-7	CASRWDFDSYEQYF
TRBV10-3	TRBJ2-7	CAISGGAVASGIVYEQYF
TRBV11-2	TRBJ2-7	CASSLGAFKQYF
TRBV11-1	TRBJ2-5	CASSLGWRRIETQYF
TRBV28	TRBJ2-1	CASSPSYNEQFF
TRBV19	TRBJ2-7	CASSRPGSSYEQYF
TRBV5-1	TRBJ1-5	CASSLGDREEINQPQHF
TRBV6-1	TRBJ1-4	CASRDRTNEKLFF
TRBV7-2	TRBJ1-5	CASSLWESNQPQHF
TRBV5-8	TRBJ2-7	CASSSPGDEGEYF
TRBV11-2	TRBJ1-2	CASSQSRGYTF
TRBV4-1	TRBJ2-7	CASSQDPAGAYEQYF
TRBV4-1	TRBJ1-1	CASSHLTANTEAFF
TRBV5-1	TRBJ1-5	CASSPNGNQPQHF
TRBV27	TRBJ2-7	CASSLYGAPYEQYF
TRBV29-1	TRBJ2-3	CSVGQGVLTDTQYF
TRBV4-1	TRBJ2-7	CASSQEGYEQYF
TRBV28	TRBJ1-2	CASSRDSNYGYTF
TRBV7-3	TRBJ2-1	CASSLGTSISNEQFF
TRBV5-1	TRBJ2-7	CASSSRDEQYF
TRBV5-1	TRBJ2-3	CASSFTTSGRRDTQYF
TRBV28	TRBJ1-5	CASSFNVAANTIEEPQHF
TRBV6-5	TRBJ2-3	CASSYGVGTRTDTQYF
TRBV6-5	TRBJ1-5	CASSLDQGDQPQHF
TRBV6-5	TRBJ2-1	CASSYADGVGEQFF
TRBV2	TRBJ1-5	CASSEALGDRLTSNQPQHF
TRBV18	TRBJ2-7	CASSPQDRPSYEQYF
TRBV6-5	TRBJ2-4	CASSWGQKNIQYF
TRBV28	TRBJ1-1	CASSHGGEDTEAFF
TRBV29-1	TRBJ1-2	CSVVTPYGYTF
TRBV19	TRBJ1-2	CASSIVGSSTGYTF
TRBV5-1	TRBJ2-5	CASSLAGGYTGGPETQYF
TRBV13	TRBJ2-7	CASSLKRDRDYEQYF
TRBV11-2	TRBJ2-7	CASSLGGDPYEQYF
TRBV7-8	TRBJ1-2	CASSLGTGDYGYTF
TRBV27	TRBJ1-5	CASSWFRNQPQHF
TRBV11-2	TRBJ2-7	CASSPRTGNSYEQYF